A selection of T cell receptor beta chains follows, all from one sample in a study of blood T cell repertoires in COVID-19. Here immunoSEQ multiplex PCR was the method, and the copy in TCRdb shows in-frame clones only, minus some. The sample has under 300,000 clones, less than 90% seen once; the top ten hold 3%. Sequencing was carried out using PBMCs or T cells enriched from blood (not recorded which). Source of these receptors: a woman between 45 and 65 years old who had recovered from COVID-19. CDR3s include the opening cysteine and the closing phenylalanine or tryptophan.

v_call	j_call	cdr3_aa
TRBV3-1/TRBV3-2	TRBJ2-7	CASSQDRLARSSYEQYF
TRBV20-1	TRBJ2-3	CSATTSGSQYF
TRBV28	TRBJ2-7	CASSRRTGIGQYF
TRBV7-3	TRBJ2-3	CASSSMLAETDTQYF
TRBV6-2/TRBV6-3	TRBJ2-1	CASSTQVGGRSDEQFF
TRBV6-2/TRBV6-3	TRBJ2-6	CASSPRTSGTVLGANVLTF
TRBV7-9	TRBJ2-3	CAGTSGTYSTDTQYF
TRBV2	TRBJ1-1	CASILLVNTEAFF
TRBV4-2	TRBJ2-3	CASSQEVAGDGADTQYF
TRBV9	TRBJ1-5	CASSGVADGGTEQPQHF
TRBV11-2	TRBJ2-1	CASSLLLREQFF
TRBV28	TRBJ1-4	CASSSQGPEKLFF
TRBV19	TRBJ1-5	CASSMRGLENFNQPQHF
TRBV6-5	TRBJ2-3	CASSSSGVREYF
TRBV12-3/TRBV12-4	TRBJ1-4	CASSGQVNEKLFF
TRBV7-9	TRBJ2-1	CASSLLPSGRDNEQFF
TRBV4-3	TRBJ2-1	CASSQGLAGDNEQFF
TRBV27	TRBJ1-6	CASRPGQERSPLHF
TRBV7-9	TRBJ1-1	CASSFRGAGTEAFF
TRBV4-3	TRBJ2-3	CASSQGWSSGSVDTQYF
TRBV18	TRBJ1-5	CASSKPEGPQHF
TRBV28	TRBJ2-2	CASNIAGDTGELFF
TRBV30	TRBJ1-6	CAWTWRGYNSPLHF
TRBV6-1	TRBJ1-2	CASSEARGGYTF
TRBV7-8	TRBJ1-6	CASSLADRGIESPLHF
TRBV7-3	TRBJ2-5	CASSNRPNNIQETQYF
TRBV21-1	TRBJ1-5	CASTPQRTGEGGQPQHF
TRBV10-1	TRBJ2-7	CATSPGQGPYEQYF
TRBV5-3	TRBJ2-1	CARSLTREDEQFF
TRBV27	TRBJ2-5	CASRAPGGITETQYF
TRBV30	TRBJ2-7	CAWSVSAGPYEQYF
TRBV4-3	TRBJ2-1	CASSPDNNEQFF
TRBV2	TRBJ1-6	CASTIQGEIYNSPLHF
TRBV2	TRBJ1-5	CASRGDSYYSNQPQHF
TRBV20-1	TRBJ1-1	CSATGETEAFF
TRBV7-9	TRBJ2-7	CASSFSGRAVRLGTYEQYF
TRBV19	TRBJ2-1	CASSIGPRQGGYNEQFF